Listed below are T cell receptor beta chains from one sample, sequenced in a study of blood T cell repertoires in COVID-19. TCRdb's table, derived via immunoSEQ multiplex PCR, lists solely in-frame clones and lacks some. Among about 49,000 clones listed, roughly 84% were seen once. Sequenced input: peripheral blood. These receptors were obtained from a human donor in a cohort sampled during active COVID-19. Both conserved end residues are part of each CDR3. The order of the fields is D gene, clone size, V gene, CDR3 length, J gene, CDR3 DNA, CDR3 protein. A D gene is named only where the DNA matches it firmly. A row's size may be missing; if present it is once, few, many or a size class.

TRBD1	NA	TRBV9	16	TRBJ2-2	TGTGCCAGCAGCGCTCGCCCGGGACAGCAAACCGGGGAGCTGTTTTTT	CASSARPGQQTGELFF
TRBD1	NA	TRBV5-1	17	TRBJ2-3	TGCGCCAGCAGCCAAATACAGGGGATCCCAACCGCAGATACGCAGTATTTT	CASSQIQGIPTADTQYF
TRBD2	NA	TRBV5-1	15	TRBJ2-3	TGCGCCAGCAGTGTCGCGGGGGGGTTAACAGATACGCAGTATTTT	CASSVAGGLTDTQYF
TRBD1	NA	TRBV7-8	15	TRBJ1-6	TGTGCCAGCAGCCGGGACAGGGGGAGTAATTCACCCCTCCACTTT	CASSRDRGSNSPLHF
NA	NA	TRBV28	15	TRBJ1-1	TGTGCCAGCAGTTTACCCGGGACTTTGAACACTGAAGCTTTCTTT	CASSLPGTLNTEAFF
NA	NA	TRBV5-1	13	TRBJ2-2	TGCGCCAGCAGCTTGTCAATGCGCGGGGAGCTGTTTTTT	CASSLSMRGELFF
TRBD2	NA	TRBV6-1	16	TRBJ2-7	TGTGCCAGCAGTGACCTAGGGACTAGCGGTCGCTACGAGCAGTACTTC	CASSDLGTSGRYEQYF
NA	NA	TRBV11-1	11	TRBJ1-1	TGTGCCAGCAGCTCTTACACTGAAGCTTTCTTT	CASSSYTEAFF
TRBD1	NA	TRBV18	14	TRBJ2-5	TGTGCCAGCTCACCTACGACAGGGTTGGAGACCCAGTACTTC	CASSPTTGLETQYF
NA	NA	TRBV6-2/TRBV6-3	14	TRBJ2-7	TGTGCCAGCAGTTTATCGGGGTGGTCCTACGAGCAGTACTTC	CASSLSGWSYEQYF
TRBD2	NA	TRBV11-2	13	TRBJ2-5	TGTGCCAGCAGACTAGCGGGACAAGAGACCCAGTACTTC	CASRLAGQETQYF
TRBD1	NA	TRBV6-6	15	TRBJ2-7	TGTGCCAGCAGTTACGAAGGACAGGGGGCATACGAGCAGTACTTC	CASSYEGQGAYEQYF
TRBD2	NA	TRBV28	17	TRBJ2-4	TGTGCCAGCAGTCCATCCCCCTTAGCGGGAGTGGGAAACATTCAGTACTTC	CASSPSPLAGVGNIQYF
NA	NA	TRBV20-1	10	TRBJ2-1	TGCAGTGCTGATAGCAATGAGCAGTTCTTC	CSADSNEQFF
TRBD1	few	TRBV29-1	11	TRBJ1-2	TGCAGCGTTGCAGGGGGCTATGGCTACACCTTC	CSVAGGYGYTF
TRBD2	NA	TRBV7-2	16	TRBJ2-2	TGTGCCAGCAGCTCACGACTAGCGGGGGACACCGGGGAGCTGTTTTTT	CASSSRLAGDTGELFF
NA	NA	TRBV6-5	15	TRBJ1-6	TGTGCCAGCAAACCCGGGGTGGAACGTAATTCACCCCTCCACTTT	CASKPGVERNSPLHF
NA	once	TRBV27	17	TRBJ1-5	TGTGCCAGCAGCAAAAGCCCCCCACAGGGTAGCAATCAGCCCCAGCATTTT	CASSKSPPQGSNQPQHF
NA	NA	TRBV7-9	12	TRBJ2-5	TGTGCCAGCAGCCCGTCAGGAAAGACCCAGTACTTC	CASSPSGKTQYF
NA	NA	TRBV28	15	TRBJ1-2	TGTGCCAGCAGTTTTTTGGCGGGTGCTAACTATGGCTACACCTTC	CASSFLAGANYGYTF
TRBD2	NA	TRBV19	16	TRBJ2-1	TGTGCCAGTAGGAAAGCGGGAGATAAGGGAAACAATGAGCAGTTCTTC	CASRKAGDKGNNEQFF
TRBD1	NA	TRBV29-1	11	TRBJ2-5	TGCAGCGTTGCCGACAGGGGCCCCCAGTACTTC	CSVADRGPQYF
NA	NA	TRBV28	14	TRBJ1-5	TGTGCCAGCAGTGCCAGGGTGAGCAATCAGCCCCAGCATTTT	CASSARVSNQPQHF
TRBD1	NA	TRBV7-2	13	TRBJ2-1	TGTGCCAGCAGCTCGAGGGGACAGGCTGAGCAGTTCTTC	CASSSRGQAEQFF
TRBD2	NA	TRBV9	15	TRBJ2-5	TGTGCCAGCAGCGTACGGGGGGACCTCCAAGAGACCCAGTACTTC	CASSVRGDLQETQYF
TRBD2	NA	TRBV7-6	16	TRBJ2-7	TGTGCCAGCAGCTTATGGCGGGGGGGAAGCTCCTACGAGCAGTACTTC	CASSLWRGGSSYEQYF
NA	NA	TRBV30	15	TRBJ1-1	TGTGCCTGGATCCCAGGGAATTCTTGGGACACTGAAGCTTTCTTT	CAWIPGNSWDTEAFF
TRBD2	once	TRBV2	17	TRBJ2-1	TGTGCCAGCAGTGCCCGCGGCGGGGGGGGCTTCTACAATGAGCAGTTCTTC	CASSARGGGGFYNEQFF
NA	NA	TRBV5-1	15	TRBJ1-4	TGCGCCAGCAGCGGAGGATCGGCAACTAATGAAAAACTGTTTTTT	CASSGGSATNEKLFF
NA	NA	TRBV5-1	13	TRBJ2-2	TGCGCCAGCAGCGTACAGGGTTCCGGGGAGCTGTTTTTT	CASSVQGSGELFF
NA	NA	TRBV30	16	TRBJ2-5	TGTGCCTGGAGGCCGGGTGGAACAGGGAGGGTGAAGACCCAGTACTTC	CAWRPGGTGRVKTQYF
NA	NA	TRBV7-9	14	TRBJ2-1	TGTGCCAGCAGCCAATCATCGGGACAAAATGAGCAGTTCTTC	CASSQSSGQNEQFF
NA	NA	TRBV25-1	14	TRBJ1-2	TGTGCCAGCAGTGAATTCGCGGCAGACTATGGCTACACCTTC	CASSEFAADYGYTF
NA	NA	TRBV11-2	15	TRBJ2-5	TGTGCCAGCAGCTTAGTAGGAGGGGCGGAAGAGACCCAGTACTTC	CASSLVGGAEETQYF
TRBD1	NA	TRBV30	16	TRBJ2-3	TGTGCCTGGCGGGACAGGGTGGGGGTTAGCACAGATACGCAGTATTTT	CAWRDRVGVSTDTQYF
NA	NA	TRBV9	14	TRBJ1-2	TGTGCCAGCAGTGACCGAGCGACGCATTATGGCTACACCTTC	CASSDRATHYGYTF
NA	NA	TRBV28	15	TRBJ2-2	TGTGCCAGCAGTTCCCAGACATCGGGGGACGGGGAGCTGTTTTTT	CASSSQTSGDGELFF
TRBD2	NA	TRBV2	14	TRBJ2-3	TGTGCCAGCAGTCTAGCGGAGACACCAGATACGCAGTATTTT	CASSLAETPDTQYF
NA	NA	TRBV6-2/TRBV6-3	20	TRBJ2-3	TGTGCCAGCAGTTACTCCGGAAGGACAGGAGCCGGGAGAAGCACAGATACGCAGTATTTT	CASSYSGRTGAGRSTDTQYF
NA	few	TRBV5-1	16	TRBJ2-1	TGCGCCAGCAGCTCGCAACCGGGACAAGTAAGCAATGAGCAGTTCTTC	CASSSQPGQVSNEQFF
NA	NA	TRBV19	18	TRBJ2-2	TGTGCCAGTAGTCCCCTTTCCCCCTCAGGAATCAACACCGGGGAGCTGTTTTTT	CASSPLSPSGINTGELFF
NA	NA	TRBV9	17	TRBJ2-3	TGTGCCAGCAGCGTAGAGAAAAGCGGACCTAGCACAGATACGCAGTATTTT	CASSVEKSGPSTDTQYF
TRBD2	NA	TRBV5-1	15	TRBJ2-1	TGCGCCAGCAGCTTGGAGGCGGGGGTTACCAGGGAGCAGTTCTTC	CASSLEAGVTREQFF